Described below is a single T cell receptor beta chain sequence and its context. Its specificity is not known. With V trimmed by 9 bases and J by 2 bases, 9 bases remained unmatched. The CDR3 totals 14 residues. Germline V gene lookup returns CDR1 SGHDT and CDR2 YYEEEE. This record comes from a study of cytomegalovirus exposure and HLA in healthy donors. Study in general: There were nearly 120 million unique TCR beta sequences, drawn from approximately 180 million T cells, in an earlier analysis. General study results and limits: In a later analysis, TCR beta V- and J-gene trimming was associated with a missense DCLRE1C variant. It was taken for granted in presence/absence analyses that sequencing depth across donors was roughly uniform. Later analysis showed most CMV-associated TCR beta chains appearing HLA-restricted.

The PCR had 60 Vbeta and 13 Jbeta primers. The assay was immunoSEQ multiplex PCR, and TCRdb's table has in-frame clones only and misses some. The sample records 200,000 to 250,000 clones, about 80% being singletons. The clonotype originates from a man between 35 and 55 years old in good health and CMV-seronegative. Sequencing input: PBMCs. The chain links TRBV5-6 to TRBJ2-7, with 9 bases that match TRBD1. The CDR3 here is CATQYGTGPYEQYF. CDR3 nucleotide sequence: TGTGCCACCCAATATGGGACAGGGCCCTACGAGCAGTACTTC. The whole variable domain, remainder taken from reference TRBV5-6 and TRBJ2-7, is DAGVTQSPTHLIKTRGQQVTLRCSPKSGHDTVSWYQQALGQGPQFIFQYYEEEERQRGNFPDRFSGHQFPNYSSELNVNALLLGDSALYLCATQYGTGPYEQYFGPGTRLTVT.